The present TCR beta chain was sequenced within a study of T-cell memory formation after mild COVID-19. This clonotype was counted a few times. Germline CDR1 reads WNHNN; CDR2 reads SYGVQD (reference sequence). The V end lost 3 bases, the J end lost 5 bases, and 7 bases lay between the germline ends. This CDR3 has 13 residues. 5'RACE with constant-segment primers yielded barcoded, UMI-tagged TCR alpha and TCR beta cDNA libraries. One entry per CDR3 protein, called by TCRdb with MiXCR from the 5' RACE reads. This table has some 130,000 distinct CDR3 sequences, about 15% appearing once. Material: PBMCs or a T cell subset sorted from them (not recorded which). The TCR comes from a man aged 18 to 30 who had mild COVID-19 (a few samples of this study predate the infection). Cell type and time point are not known. The chain is built from TRBV10-1 and TRBJ2-2; D is undetermined. This CDR3 is CASSDRLTGELFF. The CDR3 nucleotides are TGCGCCAGCAGTGATAGATTAACCGGGGAGCTGTTTTTT.